This is a list of T cell receptor beta chains from one sample in a study of shared clonotypes between healthy human individuals. TCRdb's table, derived via immunoSEQ multiplex PCR, lists solely in-frame clones and lacks some. The profile shows 2 million to 2.5 million clones, roughly 95% of them singletons. Sequenced material: naive CD4+ T cells sorted from blood. These receptors were obtained from a man aged 18 to 30 in good health. Both conserved end residues are part of each CDR3. The D gene is left open where the match is weak. Rows give clone size only sometimes, using once, few, many, or a class for an expanded clone.

CDR3	DNA	size	V	J	D
CASKKTGTSGGLAKNIQYF	TGCGCCAGCAAAAAGACCGGGACTAGCGGGGGTCTAGCCAAAAACATTCAGTACTTC	.	TRBV10-1	TRBJ2-4	TRBD2
CASSPGRASGANVLTF	TGTGCCAGCAGTCCGGGACGCGCCTCTGGGGCCAACGTCCTGACTTTC	.	TRBV28	TRBJ2-6	.
CASSPAPSTGELFF	TGTGCCAGCAGCCCCGCCCCAAGTACCGGGGAGCTGTTTTTT	once	TRBV9	TRBJ2-2	.
CATIGRTYNSPLHF	TGTGCCACCATTGGACGTACCTATAATTCACCCCTCCACTTT	.	TRBV28	TRBJ1-6	.
CSVSGLGEQYF	TGCAGTGTATCAGGGTTGGGGGAGCAGTACTTC	.	TRBV20-1	TRBJ2-7	.
CASSQDLIYNEQFF	TGCGCCAGCAGCCAAGATCTGATCTACAATGAGCAGTTCTTC	.	TRBV4-3	TRBJ2-1	.
CATLDTSSYNSPLHF	TGTGCCACCTTGGACACGAGCTCCTATAATTCACCCCTCCACTTT	.	TRBV19	TRBJ1-6	.
CASSGQGFDTQYF	TGTGCCAGCAGTGGACAGGGATTTGATACGCAGTATTTT	.	TRBV2	TRBJ2-3	TRBD1
CASTRGELPLSTEAFF	TGCGCCAGCACAAGGGGCGAGCTCCCGCTGAGCACTGAAGCTTTCTTT	.	TRBV5-1	TRBJ1-1	.
CASTPRSSYEQYF	TGTGCCAGCACCCCTCGGAGCTCCTACGAGCAGTACTTC	.	TRBV28	TRBJ2-7	.
CASSTSGEYASTDTQYF	TGTGCCAGCAGTACTAGCGGGGAGTACGCTAGCACAGATACGCAGTATTTT	.	TRBV2	TRBJ2-3	TRBD2
CASSLTGFGNTIYF	TGTGCCAGCAGTTTAACAGGGTTTGGAAACACCATATATTTT	.	TRBV5-4	TRBJ1-3	.
CATSSNMGAYEQYF	TGTGCCACCAGCAGTAACATGGGAGCCTACGAGCAGTACTTC	.	TRBV15	TRBJ2-7	.
CASSASGGGGNTGELFF	TGTGCCAGCAGTGCTTCGGGAGGCGGGGGGAACACCGGGGAGCTGTTTTTT	.	TRBV2	TRBJ2-2	TRBD2
CASSQGTGTGGYYEQFF	TGTGCCAGCAGCCAGGGGACCGGGACAGGGGGCTATTATGAGCAGTTCTTC	once	TRBV7-3	TRBJ2-1	TRBD1
CASSYWQGQGNQPQHF	TGTGCCAGCAGTTACTGGCAGGGACAGGGCAATCAGCCCCAGCATTTT	.	TRBV6-6	TRBJ1-5	TRBD1
CASSYRKDSNQPQHF	TGTGCCAGCAGTTACCGAAAGGACAGCAATCAGCCCCAGCATTTT	.	TRBV6-5	TRBJ1-5	.
CASSLVNNGELFF	TGCGCCAGCAGCTTGGTTAATAACGGGGAGCTGTTTTTT	.	TRBV5-1	TRBJ2-2	.
CSVEVAYEQYF	TGCAGCGTTGAAGTAGCCTACGAGCAGTACTTC	.	TRBV29-1	TRBJ2-7	.
CASTPRASGNTIYF	TGTGCCAGCACACCCAGGGCCTCTGGAAACACCATATATTTT	.	TRBV6-5	TRBJ1-3	.
CASSPHVDSNQPQHF	TGTGCCAGCAGTCCACACGTGGACAGCAATCAGCCCCAGCATTTT	.	TRBV6-1	TRBJ1-5	.
CASSYGVANSDTQYF	TGTGCCAGCAGTTACGGTGTCGCAAATTCAGATACGCAGTATTTT	.	TRBV6-7	TRBJ2-3	.
CASSQDRASGSLQETQYF	TGCGCCAGCAGCCAAGATCGGGCTAGCGGGAGCCTCCAAGAGACCCAGTACTTC	.	TRBV4-1	TRBJ2-5	TRBD2
CSAVDRRRYTF	TGCAGTGCCGTGGACAGACGGCGCTACACCTTC	.	TRBV20-1	TRBJ1-2	.
CSVDPGIYGYTF	TGCAGCGTTGACCCCGGAATCTATGGCTACACCTTC	.	TRBV29-1	TRBJ1-2	.
CASHRSRGENIQYF	TGTGCCAGCCATAGATCCAGGGGAGAAAACATTCAGTACTTC	.	TRBV11-2	TRBJ2-4	.
CASSLDTGTGYGYTF	TGCGCCAGCAGCCTAGATACAGGGACCGGCTATGGCTACACCTTC	.	TRBV5-1	TRBJ1-2	.
CASTPSGAVTNSPLHF	TGTGCCAGCACCCCCAGTGGCGCTGTGACTAATTCACCCCTCCACTTT	.	TRBV7-9	TRBJ1-6	.
CASSRRQTDNEKLFF	TGTGCCAGCAGCCGTAGACAGACTGATAATGAAAAACTGTTTTTT	.	TRBV5-6	TRBJ1-4	.